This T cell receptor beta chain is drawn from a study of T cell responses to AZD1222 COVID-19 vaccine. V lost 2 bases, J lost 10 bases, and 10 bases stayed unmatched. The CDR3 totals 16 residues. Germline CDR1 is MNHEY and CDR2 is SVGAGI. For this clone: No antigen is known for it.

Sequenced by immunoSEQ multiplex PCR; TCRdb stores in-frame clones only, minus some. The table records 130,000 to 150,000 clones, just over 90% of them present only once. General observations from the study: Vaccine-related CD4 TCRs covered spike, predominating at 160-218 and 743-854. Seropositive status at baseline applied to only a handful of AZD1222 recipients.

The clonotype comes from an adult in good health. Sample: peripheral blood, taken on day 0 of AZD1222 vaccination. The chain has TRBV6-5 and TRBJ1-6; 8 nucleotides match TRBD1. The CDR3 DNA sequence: TGTGCCAGCAGTTACCTAAAGGACAGGGTTAAGTCACCCCTCCACTTT. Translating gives CASSYLKDRVKSPLHF.